The entry that follows covers one T cell receptor beta chain sequence. No antigen is known for it. MiXCR was run by TCRdb on the RT-PCR reads, yielding one entry per CDR3 protein. The repertoire consists of 650,000 or so distinct CDR3 sequences, with about 14% occurring once and the leading ten covering less than 9%. This entry belongs to a study of response to subunit inactivated influenza vaccine. The ends were cut back, 5 bases at V and 7 bases at J, with 13 bases in the middle. The CDR3 extends over 12 amino acids. CDR1 is SGHRS, CDR2 YFSETQ, per germline. Findings and limits, study-wide: The authors put forward the suggestion that each seasonal influenza vaccination may bring in only a limited number of new T cells.

The clonotype originates from a man aged 50 or older who received an inactivated influenza vaccine. This chain uses TRBV5-1 with TRBJ2-7; D gene ambiguous. Specimen: PBMCs from blood, collected roughly 15 days before vaccination. CDR3 loop: CASREGVEEQYF. The CDR3 coding sequence is TGCGCCAGCAGAGAAGGAGTGGAAGAGCAGTACTTC. The variable domain in full, with the rest retrieved from reference TRBV5-1 and TRBJ2-7, is KAGVTQTPRYLIKTRGQQVTLSCSPISGHRSVSWYQQTPGQGLQFLFEYFSETQRNKGNFPGRFSGRQFSNSRSEMNVSTLELGDSALYLCASREGVEEQYFGPGTRLTVT.